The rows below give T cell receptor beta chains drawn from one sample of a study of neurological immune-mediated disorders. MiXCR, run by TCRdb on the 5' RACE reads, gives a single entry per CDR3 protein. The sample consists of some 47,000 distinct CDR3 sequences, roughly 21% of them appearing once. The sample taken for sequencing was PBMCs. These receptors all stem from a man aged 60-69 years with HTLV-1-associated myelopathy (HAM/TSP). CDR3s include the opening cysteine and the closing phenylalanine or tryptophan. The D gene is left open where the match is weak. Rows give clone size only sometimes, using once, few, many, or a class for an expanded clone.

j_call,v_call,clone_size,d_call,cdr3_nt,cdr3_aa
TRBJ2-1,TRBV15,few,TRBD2,TGTGCCACCAGCAGAGGGGTTATGGCGGGAGTGGCCTACAATGAGCAGTTCTTC,CATSRGVMAGVAYNEQFF
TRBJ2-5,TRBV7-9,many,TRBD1,TGTGCCAGCAGTTACAGGGGGAACGAGACCCAGTACTTC,CASSYRGNETQYF
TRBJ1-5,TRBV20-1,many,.,TGCAGTGCTAGTGGGGACCATCAGCCCCAGCATTTT,CSASGDHQPQHF
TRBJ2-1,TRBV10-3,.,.,TGTGCCATCAGTGAGTTGACAGAGCAGTTCTTC,CAISELTEQFF
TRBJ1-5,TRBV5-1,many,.,TGCGCCAGCAGCCCCATGGCGGGTCAGCCCCAGCATTTT,CASSPMAGQPQHF
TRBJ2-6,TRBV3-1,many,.,TGTGCCAGCAGCGGGTACTCTGGGGCCAACGTCCTGACTTTC,CASSGYSGANVLTF
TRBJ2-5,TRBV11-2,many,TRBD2,TGTGCCAGCAGCTTAGATGGGCGGGGGGCTGGGGAGACCCAGTACTTC,CASSLDGRGAGETQYF
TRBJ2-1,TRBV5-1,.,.,TGCGCCAGCAGCTTGGAGGGGGGGCTGTTTGATGAGCAGTTCTTC,CASSLEGGLFDEQFF
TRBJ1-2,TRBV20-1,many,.,TGCAGTGCTATTTTTAGGGGGAGAGGCGAAATTAGCTATGGCTACACCTTC,CSAIFRGRGEISYGYTF
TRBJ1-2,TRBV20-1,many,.,TGCAGCGTTGACTATTATGGCTACACCTTC,CSVDYYGYTF
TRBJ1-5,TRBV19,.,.,TGTGCCAGTAGTACCAAAACCGATAGACTCAGTAGGCATTTT,CASSTKTDRLSRHF
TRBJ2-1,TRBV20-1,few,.,TGCAGTGCTAGAGAGGTCCCTGAGCAGTTCTTC,CSAREVPEQFF
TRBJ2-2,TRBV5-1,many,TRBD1,TGCGCCAGCAGCTTGGGGGACAGCAACACCGGGGAGCTGTTTTTT,CASSLGDSNTGELFF
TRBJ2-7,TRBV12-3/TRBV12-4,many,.,TGTGCCAGCAGTTTACAGGGCATCTCCTACGAGCAGTACTTC,CASSLQGISYEQYF
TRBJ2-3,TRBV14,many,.,TGTGCCAGCAGCCAAGTCGGGGGCCCCACAGATACGCAGTATTTT,CASSQVGGPTDTQYF
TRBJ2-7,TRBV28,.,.,TGTGCCAGCAGTTTCAGTAGCTGGGCCCCTTACGAGCAGTACTTC,CASSFSSWAPYEQYF
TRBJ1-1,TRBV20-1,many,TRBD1,TGCAGTGCCAATAGGGACAGGGCCACTGAAGCTTTCTTT,CSANRDRATEAFF
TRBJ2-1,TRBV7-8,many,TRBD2,TGTGCCAGCAGCTCCCTCGGGGGGTCCTACAATGAGCAGTTCTTC,CASSSLGGSYNEQFF
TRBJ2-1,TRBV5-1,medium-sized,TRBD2,TGCGCCAGCACTCTAGCGGGGGGTGAGGCTGAGCAGTTCTTC,CASTLAGGEAEQFF
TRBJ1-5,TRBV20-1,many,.,TGCAGTGCTAGGCTTCGGTCTATTAGCAATCAGCCCCAGCATTTT,CSARLRSISNQPQHF
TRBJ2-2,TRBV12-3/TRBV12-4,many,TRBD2,TGTGCCAGCAGTTTGGGGGGGGGGACCGGGGAGCTGTTTTTT,CASSLGGGTGELFF
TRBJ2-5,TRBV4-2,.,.,TGTGCCAGCAGCCAAGGGCAGGGGGGCCGGGGAGAGACCCAGTACTTC,CASSQGQGGRGETQYF
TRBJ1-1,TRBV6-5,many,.,TGTGCCAGCACCCGGGGTGGTGGCAATGAAGCTTTCTTT,CASTRGGGNEAFF